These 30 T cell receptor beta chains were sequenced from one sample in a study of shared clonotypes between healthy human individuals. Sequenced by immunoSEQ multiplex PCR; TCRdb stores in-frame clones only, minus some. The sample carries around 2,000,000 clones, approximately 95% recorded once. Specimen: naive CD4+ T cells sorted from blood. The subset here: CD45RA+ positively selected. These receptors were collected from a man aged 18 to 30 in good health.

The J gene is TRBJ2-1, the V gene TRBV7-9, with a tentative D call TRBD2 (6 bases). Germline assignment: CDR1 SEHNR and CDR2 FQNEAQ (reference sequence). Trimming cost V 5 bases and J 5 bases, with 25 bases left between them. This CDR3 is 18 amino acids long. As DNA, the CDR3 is TGTGCCAGCAGCCCCCGGGGGAGCGCTAGTAAGGGGCACAATGAGCAGTTCTTC. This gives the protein CASSPRGSASKGHNEQFF.

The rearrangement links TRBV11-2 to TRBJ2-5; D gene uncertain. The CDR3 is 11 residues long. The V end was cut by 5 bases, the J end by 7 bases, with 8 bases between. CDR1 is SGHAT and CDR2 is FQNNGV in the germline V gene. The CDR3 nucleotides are TGTGCCAGCAGCCTGTTTGGGACCCAGTACTTC. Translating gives CASSLFGTQYF.

This CDR3 is CASSVTPHSNSPLHF. The CDR3 bases are TGTGCCAGCAGCGTCACGCCTCACTCTAATTCACCCCTCCACTTT. V gene TRBV9 combines with J gene TRBJ1-6; no clear D gene. Germline assignment: CDR1 SGDLS and CDR2 YYNGEE. V lost 2 bases to trimming and J lost 6 bases, with 12 bases between them. The CDR3 runs to 15 residues.

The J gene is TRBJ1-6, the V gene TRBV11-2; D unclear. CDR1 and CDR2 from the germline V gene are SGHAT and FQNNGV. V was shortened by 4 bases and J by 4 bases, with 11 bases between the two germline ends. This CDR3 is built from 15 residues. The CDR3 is CASSSRTDYNSPLHF. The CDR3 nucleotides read TGTGCCAGCAGCTCAAGGACGGATTATAATTCACCCCTCCACTTT.

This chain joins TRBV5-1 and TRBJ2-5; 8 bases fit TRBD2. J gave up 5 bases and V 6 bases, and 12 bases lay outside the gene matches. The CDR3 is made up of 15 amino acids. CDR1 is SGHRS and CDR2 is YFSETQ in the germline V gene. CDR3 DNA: TGCGCCAGCATTCTCAGCGGGGGAGTTGGGGAGACCCAGTACTTC. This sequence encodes CASILSGGVGETQYF.

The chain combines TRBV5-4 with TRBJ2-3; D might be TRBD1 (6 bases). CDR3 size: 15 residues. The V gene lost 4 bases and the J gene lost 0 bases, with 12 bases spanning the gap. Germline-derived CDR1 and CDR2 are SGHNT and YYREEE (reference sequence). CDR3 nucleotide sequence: TGTGCCAGCAGCCCAAGGGACAAAAGCACAGATACGCAGTATTTT. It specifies CASSPRDKSTDTQYF. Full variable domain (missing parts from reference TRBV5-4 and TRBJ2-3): ETGVTQSPTHLIKTRGQQVTLRCSSQSGHNTVSWYQQALGQGPQFIFQYYREEENGRGNFPPRFSGLQFPNYSSELNVNALELDDSALYLCASSPRDKSTDTQYFGPGTRLTVL.

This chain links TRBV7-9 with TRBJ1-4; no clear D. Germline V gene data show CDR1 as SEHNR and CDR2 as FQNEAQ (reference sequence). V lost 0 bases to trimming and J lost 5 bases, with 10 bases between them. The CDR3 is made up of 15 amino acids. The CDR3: CASSLAAGSNEKLFF. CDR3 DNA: TGTGCCAGCAGCTTAGCCGCGGGCTCGAATGAAAAACTGTTTTTT.

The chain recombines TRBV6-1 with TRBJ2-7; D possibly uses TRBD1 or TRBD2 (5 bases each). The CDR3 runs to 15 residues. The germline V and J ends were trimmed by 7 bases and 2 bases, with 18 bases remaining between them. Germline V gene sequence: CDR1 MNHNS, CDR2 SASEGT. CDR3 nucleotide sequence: TGTGCCAGCATTAAAACCGGGGACGGAACCTACGAGCAGTACTTC. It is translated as CASIKTGDGTYEQYF.

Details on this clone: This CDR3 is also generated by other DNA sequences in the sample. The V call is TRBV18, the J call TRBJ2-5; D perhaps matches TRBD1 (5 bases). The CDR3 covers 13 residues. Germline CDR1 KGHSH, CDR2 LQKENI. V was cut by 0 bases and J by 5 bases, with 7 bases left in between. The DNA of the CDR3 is TGTGCCAGCTCACCACCGGGGCTGGAGACCCAGTACTTC. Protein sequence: CASSPPGLETQYF.

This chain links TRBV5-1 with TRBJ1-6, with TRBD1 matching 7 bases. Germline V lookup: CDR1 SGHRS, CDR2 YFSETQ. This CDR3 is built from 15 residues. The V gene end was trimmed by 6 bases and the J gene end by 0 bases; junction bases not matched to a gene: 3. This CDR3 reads CASTRGGSYNSPLHF. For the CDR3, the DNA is TGCGCCAGCACCAGGGGGGGCTCCTATAATTCACCCCTCCACTTT.

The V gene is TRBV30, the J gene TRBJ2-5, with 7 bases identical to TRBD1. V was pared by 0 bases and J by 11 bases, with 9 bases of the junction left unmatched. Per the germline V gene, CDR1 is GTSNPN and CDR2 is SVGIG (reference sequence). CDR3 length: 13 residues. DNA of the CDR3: TGTGCCTGGAGTGTACAAACAGGGACAGAGCAGTACTTC. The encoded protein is CAWSVQTGTEQYF.

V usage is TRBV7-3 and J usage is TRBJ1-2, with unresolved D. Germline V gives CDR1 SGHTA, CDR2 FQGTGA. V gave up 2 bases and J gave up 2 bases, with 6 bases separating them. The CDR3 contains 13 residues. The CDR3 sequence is CASSLGENYGYTF. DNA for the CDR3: TGTGCCAGCAGCTTAGGGGAAAACTATGGCTACACCTTC. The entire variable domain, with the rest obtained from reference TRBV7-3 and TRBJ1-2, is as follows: GAGVSQTPSNKVTEKGKYVELRCDPISGHTALYWYRQSLGQGPEFLIYFQGTGAADDSGLPNDRFFAVRPEGSVSTLKIQRTERGDSAVYLCASSLGENYGYTFGSGTRLTVV.

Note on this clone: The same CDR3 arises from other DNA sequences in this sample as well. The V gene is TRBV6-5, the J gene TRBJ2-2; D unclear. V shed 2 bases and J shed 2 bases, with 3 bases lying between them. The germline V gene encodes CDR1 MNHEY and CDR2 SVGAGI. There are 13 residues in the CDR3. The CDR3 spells CASSYPNTGELFF. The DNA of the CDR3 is TGTGCCAGCAGTTACCCAAACACCGGGGAGCTGTTTTTT.

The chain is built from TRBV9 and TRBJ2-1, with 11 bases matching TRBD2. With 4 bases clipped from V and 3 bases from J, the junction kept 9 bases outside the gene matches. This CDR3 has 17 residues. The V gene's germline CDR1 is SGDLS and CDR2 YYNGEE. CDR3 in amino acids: CASSPRGLADLYNEQFF. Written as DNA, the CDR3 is TGTGCCAGCAGCCCGAGGGGACTAGCGGATCTCTACAATGAGCAGTTCTTC.

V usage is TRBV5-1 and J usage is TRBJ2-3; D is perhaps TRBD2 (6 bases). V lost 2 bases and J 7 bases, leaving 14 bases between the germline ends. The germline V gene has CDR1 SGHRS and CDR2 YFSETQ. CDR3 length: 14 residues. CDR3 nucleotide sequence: TGCGCCAGCAGCTTAGACCGGGAGTATAATACGCAGTATTTT. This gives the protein CASSLDREYNTQYF. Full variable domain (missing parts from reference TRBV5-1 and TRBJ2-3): KAGVTQTPRYLIKTRGQQVTLSCSPISGHRSVSWYQQTPGQGLQFLFEYFSETQRNKGNFPGRFSGRQFSNSRSEMNVSTLELGDSALYLCASSLDREYNTQYFGPGTRLTVL.

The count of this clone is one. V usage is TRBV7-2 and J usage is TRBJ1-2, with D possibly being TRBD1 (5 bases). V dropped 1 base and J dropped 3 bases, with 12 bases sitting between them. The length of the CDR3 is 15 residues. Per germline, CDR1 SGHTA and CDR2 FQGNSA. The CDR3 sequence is CASSLGSDRHYGYTF. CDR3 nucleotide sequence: TGTGCCAGCAGCTTAGGGTCCGACAGACACTATGGCTACACCTTC.

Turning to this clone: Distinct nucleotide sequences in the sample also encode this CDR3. The CDR3 DNA sequence: TGTGCCAGCAGTTCACAGGGGACCACAGATACGCAGTATTTT. It codes for CASSSQGTTDTQYF. The V gene is TRBV7-9, the J gene TRBJ2-3; 7 nucleotides match TRBD1. Unmatched junction bases numbered 5, after V lost 6 bases and J lost 2 bases. This CDR3 region has 14 residues. Germline V lookup: CDR1 SEHNR, CDR2 FQNEAQ (reference sequence). Drawing the rest from reference TRBV7-9 and TRBJ2-3, the complete variable domain is DTGVSQNPRHKITKRGQNVTFRCDPISEHNRLYWYRQTLGQGPEFLTYFQNEAQLEKSRLLSDRFSAERPKGSFSTLEIQRTEQGDSAMYLCASSSQGTTDTQYFGPGTRLTVL.

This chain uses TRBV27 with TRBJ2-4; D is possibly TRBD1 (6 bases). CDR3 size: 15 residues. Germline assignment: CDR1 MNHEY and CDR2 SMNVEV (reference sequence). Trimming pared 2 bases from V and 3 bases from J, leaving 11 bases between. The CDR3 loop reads CASSLGTSDKNIQYF. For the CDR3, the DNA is TGTGCCAGCAGTTTAGGGACATCTGACAAAAACATTCAGTACTTC.

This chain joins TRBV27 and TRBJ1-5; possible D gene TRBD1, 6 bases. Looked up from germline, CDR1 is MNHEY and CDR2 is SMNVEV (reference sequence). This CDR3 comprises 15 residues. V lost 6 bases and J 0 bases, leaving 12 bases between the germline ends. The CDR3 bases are TGTGCCAGCAGATACCAGGGGAATAGCAATCAGCCCCAGCATTTT. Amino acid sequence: CASRYQGNSNQPQHF.

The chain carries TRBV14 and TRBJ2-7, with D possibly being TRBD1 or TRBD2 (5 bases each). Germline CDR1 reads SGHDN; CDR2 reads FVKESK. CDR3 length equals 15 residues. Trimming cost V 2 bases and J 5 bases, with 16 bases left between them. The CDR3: CASSQSGTGVDEQYF. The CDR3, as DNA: TGTGCCAGCAGCCAATCCGGGACGGGTGTGGACGAGCAGTACTTC. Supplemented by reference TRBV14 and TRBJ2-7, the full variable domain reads EAGVTQFPSHSVIEKGQTVTLRCDPISGHDNLYWYRRVMGKEIKFLLHFVKESKQDESGMPNNRFLAERTGGTYSTLKVQPAELEDSGVYFCASSQSGTGVDEQYFGPGTRLTVT.

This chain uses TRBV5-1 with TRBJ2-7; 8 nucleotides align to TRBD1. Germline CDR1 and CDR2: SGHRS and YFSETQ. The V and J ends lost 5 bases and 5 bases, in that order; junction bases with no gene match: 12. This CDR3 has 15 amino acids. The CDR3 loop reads CASRTDRGALNEQYF. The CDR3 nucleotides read TGCGCCAGCAGGACTGACAGGGGTGCTCTAAACGAGCAGTACTTC. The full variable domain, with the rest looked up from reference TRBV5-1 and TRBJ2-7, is KAGVTQTPRYLIKTRGQQVTLSCSPISGHRSVSWYQQTPGQGLQFLFEYFSETQRNKGNFPGRFSGRQFSNSRSEMNVSTLELGDSALYLCASRTDRGALNEQYFGPGTRLTVT.

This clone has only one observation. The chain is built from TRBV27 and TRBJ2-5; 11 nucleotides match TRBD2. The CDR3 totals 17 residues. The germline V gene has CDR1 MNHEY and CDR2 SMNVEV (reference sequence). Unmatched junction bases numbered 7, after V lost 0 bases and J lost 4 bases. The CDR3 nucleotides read TGTGCCAGCAGTTTATCAGGTCGGCTAGCGGGGGGAGAGACCCAGTACTTC. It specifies CASSLSGRLAGGETQYF.

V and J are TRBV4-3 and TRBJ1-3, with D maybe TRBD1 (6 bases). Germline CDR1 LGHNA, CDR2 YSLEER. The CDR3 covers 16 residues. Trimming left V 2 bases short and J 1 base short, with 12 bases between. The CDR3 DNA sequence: TGCGCCAGCAGCCAATCCCCGGACAGTTCTGGAAACACCATATATTTT. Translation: CASSQSPDSSGNTIYF.

The CDR3 nucleotides read TGTGCCATCGGACAGGGATCTACCTACGAGCAGTACTTC. Amino acid sequence: CAIGQGSTYEQYF. The rearrangement joins TRBV10-3 to TRBJ2-7; 8 bases fit TRBD1. CDR1 is ENHRY and CDR2 is SYGVKD in the germline V gene. V was clipped by 8 bases and J by 2 bases; unmatched bases: 5. The CDR3 totals 13 residues.

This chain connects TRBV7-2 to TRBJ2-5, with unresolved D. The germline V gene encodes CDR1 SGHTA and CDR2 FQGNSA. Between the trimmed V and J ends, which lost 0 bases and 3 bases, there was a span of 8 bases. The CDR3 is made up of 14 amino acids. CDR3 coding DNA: TGTGCCAGCAGCTTAGCCTTAACCGAAGAGACCCAGTACTTC. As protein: CASSLALTEETQYF.

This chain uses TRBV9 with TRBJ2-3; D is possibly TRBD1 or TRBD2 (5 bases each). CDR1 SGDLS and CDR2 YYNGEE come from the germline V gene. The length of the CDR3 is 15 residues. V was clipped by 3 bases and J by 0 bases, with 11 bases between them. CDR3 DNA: TGTGCCAGCAGCGGGTGGGACCGGAGCACAGATACGCAGTATTTT. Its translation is CASSGWDRSTDTQYF. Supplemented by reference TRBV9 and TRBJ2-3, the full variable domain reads DSGVTQTPKHLITATGQRVTLRCSPRSGDLSVYWYQQSLDQGLQFLIQYYNGEERAKGNILERFSAQQFPDLHSELNLSSLELGDSALYFCASSGWDRSTDTQYFGPGTRLTVL.

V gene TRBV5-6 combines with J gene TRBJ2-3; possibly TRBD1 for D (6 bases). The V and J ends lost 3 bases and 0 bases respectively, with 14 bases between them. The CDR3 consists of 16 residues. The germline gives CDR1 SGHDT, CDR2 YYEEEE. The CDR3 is CASSSHRAPSTDTQYF. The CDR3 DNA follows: TGTGCCAGCAGCTCTCACAGGGCTCCCAGCACAGATACGCAGTATTTT.

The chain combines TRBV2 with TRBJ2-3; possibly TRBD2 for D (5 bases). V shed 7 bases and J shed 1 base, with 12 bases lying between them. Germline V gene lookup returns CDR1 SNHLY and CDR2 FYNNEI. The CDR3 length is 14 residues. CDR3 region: CASTPEGGTDTQYF. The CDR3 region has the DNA TGTGCCAGCACCCCCGAGGGTGGCACAGATACGCAGTATTTT.

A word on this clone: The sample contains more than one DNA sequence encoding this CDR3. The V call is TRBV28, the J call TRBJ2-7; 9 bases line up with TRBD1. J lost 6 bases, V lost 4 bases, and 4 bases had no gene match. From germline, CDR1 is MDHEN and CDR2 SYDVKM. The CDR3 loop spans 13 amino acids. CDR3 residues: CASSSGQGGEQYF. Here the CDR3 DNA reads TGTGCCAGCAGTTCGGGACAGGGTGGCGAGCAGTACTTC.

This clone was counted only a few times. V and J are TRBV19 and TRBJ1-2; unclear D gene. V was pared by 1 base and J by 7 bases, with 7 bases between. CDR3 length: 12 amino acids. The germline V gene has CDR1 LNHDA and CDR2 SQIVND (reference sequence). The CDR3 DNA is TGTGCCAGTAGTATAGGGGCAGCTGGCTACACCTTC. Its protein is CASSIGAAGYTF.